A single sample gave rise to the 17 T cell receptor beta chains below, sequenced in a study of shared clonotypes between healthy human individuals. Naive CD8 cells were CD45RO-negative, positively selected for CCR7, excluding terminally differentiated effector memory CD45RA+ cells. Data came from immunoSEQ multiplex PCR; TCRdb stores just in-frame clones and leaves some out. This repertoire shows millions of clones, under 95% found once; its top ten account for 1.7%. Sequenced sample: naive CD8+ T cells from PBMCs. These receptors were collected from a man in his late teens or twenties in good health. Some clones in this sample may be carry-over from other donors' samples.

CDR3 loop: CASSNRGNRNQPQHF. The CDR3 DNA follows: TGTGCCAGCAGTAACAGGGGTAATAGAAATCAGCCCCAGCATTTT. The chain combines TRBV28 with TRBJ1-5; 7 bases are a match to TRBD1. This CDR3 comprises 15 residues. V lost 5 bases and J lost 4; bases outside the gene matches: 8. Germline lookup yields CDR1 MDHEN and CDR2 SYDVKM.

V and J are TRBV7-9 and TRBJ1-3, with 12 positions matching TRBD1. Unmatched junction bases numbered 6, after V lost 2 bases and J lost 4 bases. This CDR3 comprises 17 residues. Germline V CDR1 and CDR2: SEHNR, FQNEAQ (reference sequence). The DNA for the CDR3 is TGTGCCAGCAGCTTACTGGGACAGGGGGCTTCCGGAAACACCATATATTTT. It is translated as CASSLLGQGASGNTIYF.

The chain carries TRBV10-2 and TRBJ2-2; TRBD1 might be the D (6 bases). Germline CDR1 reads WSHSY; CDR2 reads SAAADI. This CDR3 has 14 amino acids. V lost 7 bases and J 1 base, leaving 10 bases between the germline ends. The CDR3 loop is CASTLTGNTGELFF. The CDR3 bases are TGCGCCAGCACCTTGACAGGGAACACCGGGGAGCTGTTTTTT.

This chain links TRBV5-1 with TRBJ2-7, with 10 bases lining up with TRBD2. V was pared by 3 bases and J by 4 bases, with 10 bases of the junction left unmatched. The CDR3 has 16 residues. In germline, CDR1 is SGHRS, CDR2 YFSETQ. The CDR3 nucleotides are TGCGCCAGCAGCTGGGAGAGGGCTAGCGGGAGTTACGAGCAGTACTTC. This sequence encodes CASSWERASGSYEQYF.

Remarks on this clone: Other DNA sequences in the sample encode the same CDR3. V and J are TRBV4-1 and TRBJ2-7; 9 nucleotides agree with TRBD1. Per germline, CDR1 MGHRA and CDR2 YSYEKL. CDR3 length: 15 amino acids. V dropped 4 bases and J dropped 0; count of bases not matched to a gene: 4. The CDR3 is CASSPRTGASYEQYF. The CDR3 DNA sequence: TGCGCCAGCAGCCCCCGGACAGGGGCCTCCTACGAGCAGTACTTC.

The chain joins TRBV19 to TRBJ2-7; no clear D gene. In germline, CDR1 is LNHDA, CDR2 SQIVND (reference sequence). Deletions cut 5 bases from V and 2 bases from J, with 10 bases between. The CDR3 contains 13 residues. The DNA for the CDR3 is TGTGCCAGTAGTCCGGACGGAGCCTACGAGCAGTACTTC. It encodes CASSPDGAYEQYF.

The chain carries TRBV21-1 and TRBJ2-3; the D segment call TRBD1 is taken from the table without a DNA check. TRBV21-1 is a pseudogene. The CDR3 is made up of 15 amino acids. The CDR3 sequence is CASSAPGQNTDTQYF. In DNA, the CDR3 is TGTGCCAGCAGCGCACCGGGACAGAACACAGATACGCAGTATTTT.

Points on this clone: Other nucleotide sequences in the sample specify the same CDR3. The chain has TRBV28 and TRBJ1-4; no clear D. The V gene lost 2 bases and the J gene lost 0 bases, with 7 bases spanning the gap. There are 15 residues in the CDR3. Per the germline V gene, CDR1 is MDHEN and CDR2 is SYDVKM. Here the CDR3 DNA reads TGTGCCAGCAGTTTAGCCGTAGCAACTAATGAAAAACTGTTTTTT. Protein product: CASSLAVATNEKLFF.

The CDR3 spells CASSRNRRSEQFF. CDR3 bases: TGCGCCAGCAGCCGAAACCGACGATCCGAGCAGTTCTTC. This sequence joins TRBV23-1 and TRBJ2-1, with D hard to call. TRBV23-1 is known as an ORF, though its function is uncertain. V lost 6 bases, J lost 10 bases, and 16 bases lay in between. The CDR3 loop spans 13 amino acids.

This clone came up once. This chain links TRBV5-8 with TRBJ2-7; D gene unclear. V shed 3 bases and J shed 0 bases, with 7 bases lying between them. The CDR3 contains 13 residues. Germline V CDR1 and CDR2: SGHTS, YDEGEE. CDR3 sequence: CASSSKSSYEQYF. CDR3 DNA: TGTGCCAGCAGCTCGAAGAGCTCCTACGAGCAGTACTTC.

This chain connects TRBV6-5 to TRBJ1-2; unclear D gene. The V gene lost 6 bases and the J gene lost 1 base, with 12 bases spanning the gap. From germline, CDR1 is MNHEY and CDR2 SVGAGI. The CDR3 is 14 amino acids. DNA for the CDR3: TGTGCCAGCAGCCCCAAACCGTATAACTATGGCTACACCTTC. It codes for CASSPKPYNYGYTF.

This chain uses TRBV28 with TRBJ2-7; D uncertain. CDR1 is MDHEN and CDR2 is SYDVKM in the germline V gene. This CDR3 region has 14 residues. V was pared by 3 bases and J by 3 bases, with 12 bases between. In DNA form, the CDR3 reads TGTGCCAGCAGTTTCCAAACCGGGTACTACGAGCAGTACTTC. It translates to CASSFQTGYYEQYF. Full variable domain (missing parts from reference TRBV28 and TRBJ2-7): DVKVTQSSRYLVKRTGEKVFLECVQDMDHENMFWYRQDPGLGLRLIYFSYDVKMKEKGDIPEGYSVSREKKERFSLILESASTNQTSMYLCASSFQTGYYEQYFGPGTRLTVT.

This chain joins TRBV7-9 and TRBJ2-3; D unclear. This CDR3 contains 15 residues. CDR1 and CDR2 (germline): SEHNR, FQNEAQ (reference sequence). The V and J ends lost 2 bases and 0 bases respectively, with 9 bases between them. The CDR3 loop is CASSLLIFSTDTQYF. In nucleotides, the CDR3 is TGTGCCAGCAGCTTATTGATATTCAGCACAGATACGCAGTATTTT. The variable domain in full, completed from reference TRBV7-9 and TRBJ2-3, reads DTGVSQNPRHKITKRGQNVTFRCDPISEHNRLYWYRQTLGQGPEFLTYFQNEAQLEKSRLLSDRFSAERPKGSFSTLEIQRTEQGDSAMYLCASSLLIFSTDTQYFGPGTRLTVL.

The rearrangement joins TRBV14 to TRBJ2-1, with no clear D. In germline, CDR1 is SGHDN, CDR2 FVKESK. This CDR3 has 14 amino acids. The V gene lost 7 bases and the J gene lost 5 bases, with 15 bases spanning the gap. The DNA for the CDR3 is TGTGCCAGCAACCCTTGGGCTAGTAACAATGAGCAGTTCTTC. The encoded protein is CASNPWASNNEQFF.

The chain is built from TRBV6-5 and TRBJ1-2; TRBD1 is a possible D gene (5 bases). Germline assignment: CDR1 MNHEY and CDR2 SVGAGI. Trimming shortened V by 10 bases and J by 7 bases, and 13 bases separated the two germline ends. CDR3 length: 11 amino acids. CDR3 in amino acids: CATRQGRGYTF. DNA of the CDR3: TGTGCCACACGGCAGGGCCGTGGCTACACCTTC.

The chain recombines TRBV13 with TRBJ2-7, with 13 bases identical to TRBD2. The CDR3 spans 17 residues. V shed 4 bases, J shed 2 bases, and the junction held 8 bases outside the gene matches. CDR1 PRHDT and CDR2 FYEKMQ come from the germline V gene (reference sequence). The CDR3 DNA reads TGTGCCAGCAGCTCGGGACTAGCGGGACCTTTAACCTACGAGCAGTACTTC. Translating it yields CASSSGLAGPLTYEQYF. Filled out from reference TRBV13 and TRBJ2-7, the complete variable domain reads AAGVIQSPRHLIKEKRETATLKCYPIPRHDTVYWYQQGPGQDPQFLISFYEKMQSDKGSIPDRFSAQQFSDYHSELNMSSLELGDSALYFCASSSGLAGPLTYEQYFGPGTRLTVT.

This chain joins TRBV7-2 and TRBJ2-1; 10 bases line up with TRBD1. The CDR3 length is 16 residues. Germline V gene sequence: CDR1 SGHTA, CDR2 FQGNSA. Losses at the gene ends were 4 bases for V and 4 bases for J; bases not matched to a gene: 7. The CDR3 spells CASSSIGQGVYNEQFF. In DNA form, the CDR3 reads TGTGCCAGCAGCTCAATCGGACAGGGGGTTTACAATGAGCAGTTCTTC.